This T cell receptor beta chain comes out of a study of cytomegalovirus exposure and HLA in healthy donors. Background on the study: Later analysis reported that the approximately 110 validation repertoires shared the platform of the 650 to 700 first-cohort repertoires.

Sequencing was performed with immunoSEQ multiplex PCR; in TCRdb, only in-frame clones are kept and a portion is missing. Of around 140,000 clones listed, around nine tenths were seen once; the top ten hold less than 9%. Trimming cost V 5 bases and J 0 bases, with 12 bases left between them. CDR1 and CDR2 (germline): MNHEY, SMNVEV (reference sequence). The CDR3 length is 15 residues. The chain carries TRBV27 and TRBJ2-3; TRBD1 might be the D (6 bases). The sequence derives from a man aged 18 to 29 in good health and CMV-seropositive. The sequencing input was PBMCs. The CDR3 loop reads CASSPRTASTDTQYF. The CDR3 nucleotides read TGTGCCAGCAGTCCGAGGACAGCTAGCACAGATACGCAGTATTTT.